Each of the 30 T cell receptor beta chains below was sequenced from the same sample in a study of shared clonotypes between healthy human individuals. CD45RO-negative cells were positively selected for CCR7, leaving out terminally differentiated effector memory CD45RA+ cells. Some clones are missing from TCRdb's copy, which holds only in-frame ones; the method was immunoSEQ multiplex PCR. The sample has about 650,000 clones, less than 97% seen once. Sequenced input: naive CD8+ T cells sorted from blood. These receptors all come from a woman aged 30 to 39 in good health.

This clone was observed once. In nucleotides, the CDR3 is TGTGCCAGCAGTTCCCTGACAGCCCACACTGAAGCTTTCTTT. It encodes CASSSLTAHTEAFF. The rearrangement uses TRBV7-8 and TRBJ1-1, with D possibly matching TRBD1 (5 bases). Germline V gene lookup returns CDR1 SGHVS and CDR2 FQNEAQ. The V end was cut by 6 bases, the J end by 3 bases, with 14 bases between. CDR3 length equals 14 residues.

This rearrangement joins TRBV29-1 to TRBJ1-1; D remains unclear. The length of the CDR3 is 10 residues. Trimming left V 4 bases short and J 12 bases short, with 12 bases between. CDR1 is SQVTM and CDR2 is ANQGSEA in the germline V gene. The CDR3 reads CSVGNGRTFF. CDR3 DNA sequence: TGCAGCGTTGGGAACGGGAGGACTTTCTTT.

The genes are TRBV28 and TRBJ2-1, with D possibly TRBD2 on 6 matching bases. The length of the CDR3 is 12 residues. Germline-derived CDR1 and CDR2 are MDHEN and SYDVKM. The ends were cut back, 5 bases at V and 6 bases at J, with 8 bases in the middle. The CDR3 DNA reads as TGTGCCAGCAGTCTAGCGAGCAATGAGCAGTTCTTC. It codes for CASSLASNEQFF.

The chain links TRBV6-5 to TRBJ2-5; the match to TRBD2 covers 8 bases. With 3 bases clipped from V and 5 bases from J, the junction kept 8 bases outside the gene matches. The CDR3 runs to 15 residues. CDR1 and CDR2 from the germline V gene are MNHEY and SVGAGI. The CDR3 bases are TGTGCCAGCAGTTATACAGCGGGAGTCCTTGAGACCCAGTACTTC. Its protein product is CASSYTAGVLETQYF.

V is TRBV23-1 and J is TRBJ2-7; the match to TRBD2 covers 7 bases. TRBV23-1 is filed as an ORF, its function uncertain. The CDR3 is 12 amino acids. The CDR3 nucleotides read TGCGCGCCCAGGCGGGAGTCTGACGAGCAGTACTTC. Translating gives CAPRRESDEQYF.

The chain employs TRBV2 and TRBJ1-2; D is unclear. Trimming took 4 bases from V and 3 from J, leaving 3 bases between them. Per germline, CDR1 SNHLY and CDR2 FYNNEI. CDR3 length: 11 amino acids. The CDR3 DNA reads as TGTGCCAGCAGTGCGTACTATGGCTACACCTTC. Protein: CASSAYYGYTF.

This chain links TRBV19 with TRBJ1-1; TRBD1 might be the D (6 bases). Germline CDR1 reads LNHDA; CDR2 reads SQIVND (reference sequence). With 5 bases removed from V and 0 bases from J, the gap between germline ends came to 16 bases. This CDR3 spans 16 amino acids. The CDR3 is CASSLRGGPLNTEAFF. For the CDR3, the DNA is TGTGCCAGTAGTCTTCGCGGGGGGCCCCTGAACACTGAAGCTTTCTTT.

The chain links TRBV28 to TRBJ2-1; weak D call: TRBD2 (6 bases). Deletions cut 6 bases from V and 4 bases from J, with 10 bases between. Germline V CDR1 and CDR2: MDHEN, SYDVKM. This CDR3 comprises 13 residues. The CDR3 nucleotides are TGTGCCAGCAGCCCTAGCGAGTACAATGAGCAGTTCTTC. This encodes CASSPSEYNEQFF.

This sequence joins TRBV7-2 and TRBJ2-5; D perhaps matches TRBD1 (6 bases). This CDR3 region has 13 residues. V lost 4 bases, J lost 5 bases, and 11 bases lay in between. CDR1 and CDR2 (germline): SGHTA, FQGNSA. Here the CDR3 reads CASSSDSEETQYF. The CDR3, as DNA: TGTGCCAGCAGCTCGGACAGCGAGGAGACCCAGTACTTC.

The rearrangement uses TRBV27 and TRBJ1-2; possibly TRBD1 for D (6 bases). Germline V gene data show CDR1 as MNHEY and CDR2 as SMNVEV (reference sequence). The V end lost 4 bases, the J end lost 2 bases, and 14 bases lay between the germline ends. The CDR3 sequence is 15 residues long. The CDR3 loop is CASSSYRDSNYGYTF. CDR3 bases: TGTGCCAGCAGTTCATACAGGGATTCCAACTATGGCTACACCTTC.

This chain joins TRBV28 and TRBJ1-5; 7 bases are a match to TRBD1. The CDR3 is made up of 13 amino acids. V lost 9 bases, J lost 6 bases, and 8 bases stayed unmatched. CDR1 is MDHEN and CDR2 is SYDVKM in the germline V gene. CDR3 in DNA: TGTGCCAGTGTCATGACAGGGCCTCAGCCCCAGCATTTT. Protein product: CASVMTGPQPQHF.

The chain carries TRBV5-4 and TRBJ2-2; D remains unclear. Trimming took off 0 bases at V and 1 base at J, with 7 bases between the two ends. Germline V lookup: CDR1 SGHNT, CDR2 YYREEE (reference sequence). The CDR3 length is 15 residues. The CDR3 region is CASSLGQRNTGELFF. Here the CDR3 DNA reads TGTGCCAGCAGCTTGGGGCAAAGGAACACCGGGGAGCTGTTTTTT.

The CDR3 region is CASSLFPGRVNTEAFF. In DNA, the CDR3 is TGCGCCAGCAGCTTGTTCCCCGGACGGGTGAACACTGAAGCTTTCTTT. V is TRBV5-1 and J is TRBJ1-1, with D hard to call. V shed 1 base and J shed 0 bases, with 13 bases lying between them. From germline, CDR1 is SGHRS and CDR2 YFSETQ. The CDR3 has 16 residues. Together with reference TRBV5-1 and TRBJ1-1, the CDR3 gives the full variable domain: KAGVTQTPRYLIKTRGQQVTLSCSPISGHRSVSWYQQTPGQGLQFLFEYFSETQRNKGNFPGRFSGRQFSNSRSEMNVSTLELGDSALYLCASSLFPGRVNTEAFFGQGTRLTVV.

The V and J genes are TRBV6-6 and TRBJ2-7; perhaps TRBD1 as D (6 bases). The V end lost 7 bases, the J end lost 3 bases, and 10 bases lay between the germline ends. Germline lookup yields CDR1 MNHNY and CDR2 SVGAGI (reference sequence). This CDR3 has 12 amino acids. CDR3 in amino acids: CASKDRSYEQYF. The CDR3 nucleotides are TGTGCCAGCAAAGACAGGAGCTACGAGCAGTACTTC.

This clone was observed a handful of times. Other DNA sequences within the sample encode an identical CDR3. This sequence joins TRBV7-9 and TRBJ1-1, with D unclear. The CDR3 has 13 residues. The V gene lost 3 bases and the J gene lost 4 bases, with 9 bases spanning the gap. Germline V lookup: CDR1 SEHNR, CDR2 FQNEAQ (reference sequence). CDR3 sequence: CASSLAVGTEAFF. The DNA for the CDR3 is TGTGCCAGCAGCTTGGCGGTCGGCACTGAAGCTTTCTTT.

Points on this clone: Other nucleotide sequences in the sample specify the same CDR3. The J gene is TRBJ2-7, the V gene TRBV11-3; D is tentatively TRBD1 or TRBD2 (5 bases each). The CDR3 totals 13 residues. Germline CDR1 and CDR2: SGHNT and YENEEA. V was shortened by 3 bases and J by 3 bases, with 9 bases between the two germline ends. Written as DNA, the CDR3 is TGTGCCAGCAGCTTGGGGACGAACTACGAGCAGTACTTC. This gives the protein CASSLGTNYEQYF.

The chain couples TRBV6-4 to TRBJ2-1, with 7 positions matching TRBD2. The CDR3 covers 16 residues. V was pared by 2 bases and J by 1 base, with 5 bases of the junction left unmatched. Germline assignment: CDR1 MRHNA and CDR2 SNTAGT. DNA for the CDR3: TGTGCCAGCAGTGACATTAGGGGAGGGTCCTACAATGAGCAGTTCTTC. Amino acid sequence: CASSDIRGGSYNEQFF.

This chain links TRBV9 with TRBJ2-5; 10 bases agree with TRBD2. Germline V CDR1 and CDR2: SGDLS, YYNGEE. The length of the CDR3 is 18 residues. V gave up 0 bases and J gave up 4 bases; unmatched junction bases: 12. The CDR3 DNA follows: TGTGCCAGCAGCGTAGGGGCAGCGGGAGGGGGTCCAGCAGAGACCCAGTACTTC. Its protein is CASSVGAAGGGPAETQYF.

V gene TRBV27 combines with J gene TRBJ2-2; D not certain. CDR3 length equals 13 residues. V was clipped by 6 bases and J by 0 bases, with 5 bases between them. The germline V gene has CDR1 MNHEY and CDR2 SMNVEV (reference sequence). The CDR3 here is CASSYSNTGELFF. The DNA of the CDR3 is TGTGCCAGCAGCTATTCGAACACCGGGGAGCTGTTTTTT.

The chain couples TRBV19 to TRBJ2-7, with 7 nucleotides matching TRBD2. This CDR3 spans 17 amino acids. With 3 bases clipped from V and 3 bases from J, the junction kept 14 bases outside the gene matches. The V gene's germline CDR1 is LNHDA and CDR2 SQIVND (reference sequence). The CDR3 loop is CASSIAPLAEQSYEQYF. For the CDR3, the DNA is TGTGCCAGTAGTATCGCCCCCCTAGCGGAGCAGAGCTACGAGCAGTACTTC.

The chain uses TRBV4-1 and TRBJ1-2, with D maybe TRBD1 (6 bases). V gave up 3 bases and J gave up 4 bases, with 12 bases separating them. This CDR3 comprises 14 residues. Germline CDR1 MGHRA, CDR2 YSYEKL. The CDR3 protein is CASSQIGTPYGYTF. CDR3 nucleotides: TGCGCCAGCAGCCAGATAGGGACACCCTATGGCTACACCTTC.

Concerning this clone: A much larger clonotype is one base distant, so this may be a read error. The same CDR3 also results from other DNA sequences found in this sample. The V gene is TRBV5-4, the J gene TRBJ2-5; no clear D gene. Germline V gene sequence: CDR1 SGHNT, CDR2 YYREEE (reference sequence). Deletions cut 2 bases from V and 3 bases from J, with 8 bases between. The CDR3 runs 13 residues. DNA of the CDR3: TGTGCCAGCAGCTTTGAGGCAGAAGAGACCCAGTACTTC. Its protein is CASSFEAEETQYF.

The chain couples TRBV27 to TRBJ1-2; D is undetermined. The V and J ends lost 7 bases and 8 bases respectively, with 20 bases between them. This CDR3 region has 14 residues. The V gene's germline CDR1 is MNHEY and CDR2 SMNVEV (reference sequence). The chain's CDR3 is CASTLGRAPGGYTF. The CDR3, as DNA: TGTGCCAGCACTCTAGGTCGGGCCCCTGGCGGCTACACCTTC.

This chain connects TRBV7-9 to TRBJ2-5; D remains unclear. Germline loops: CDR1 SEHNR, CDR2 FQNEAQ (reference sequence). The V gene lost 8 bases and the J gene lost 5 bases, with 15 bases spanning the gap. The CDR3 is 13 residues long. This CDR3 reads CASVVVTHETQYF. CDR3 in DNA: TGTGCCAGCGTCGTCGTAACCCACGAGACCCAGTACTTC.

This sequence joins TRBV6-5 and TRBJ1-4; no clear D. V lost 4 bases and J 7 bases, leaving 10 bases between the germline ends. The CDR3 is 13 amino acids. Germline CDR1 MNHEY, CDR2 SVGAGI. The CDR3 nucleotides are TGTGCCAGCAGTTTGTCTCTCACTGAAAAACTGTTTTTT. Residues: CASSLSLTEKLFF.

The gene calls are TRBV6-1 and TRBJ2-2; 13 bases agree with TRBD2. V was clipped by 3 bases and J by 5 bases; unmatched bases: 3. Germline loops: CDR1 MNHNS, CDR2 SASEGT. This CDR3 region has 16 residues. For the CDR3, the DNA is TGTGCCAGCAGTGATTGGACTAGCGGGAGAACCGGGGAGCTGTTTTTT. Amino acids: CASSDWTSGRTGELFF.

The rearrangement joins TRBV19 to TRBJ2-7; unclear D gene. The CDR3 runs to 15 residues. Trimming left V 3 bases short and J 1 base short, with 13 bases between. Germline-derived CDR1 and CDR2 are LNHDA and SQIVND (reference sequence). CDR3 sequence (DNA): TGTGCCAGTAGTATCTCCCACGACGGTTCCTACGAGCAGTACTTC. Its protein product is CASSISHDGSYEQYF.

The gene calls are TRBV5-1 and TRBJ2-7; 9 bases are a match to TRBD1. This CDR3 is built from 14 residues. Germline assignment: CDR1 SGHRS and CDR2 YFSETQ. With V trimmed by 3 bases and J by 3 bases, 4 bases remained unmatched. The CDR3 DNA follows: TGCGCCAGCAGCTCAAGACAGGGGGTCTACGAGCAGTACTTC. Amino acid sequence: CASSSRQGVYEQYF.

The J gene is TRBJ2-5, the V gene TRBV5-6; 13 bases fit TRBD2. The CDR3 runs to 16 residues. In germline, CDR1 is SGHDT, CDR2 YYEEEE. Trimming removed 2 bases from V and 4 bases from J; junction bases left unmatched: 5. CDR3 amino acids: CASSLGLAGVGETQYF. In DNA form, the CDR3 reads TGTGCCAGCAGCTTAGGACTAGCGGGAGTGGGAGAGACCCAGTACTTC.

The V call is TRBV7-7, the J call TRBJ2-1; D is ambiguous. The CDR3 runs to 12 residues. The germline V gene encodes CDR1 SSHAT and CDR2 FNYEAQ (reference sequence). The ends were cut back, 5 bases at V and 8 bases at J, with 10 bases in the middle. CDR3 protein: CASSDGRHEQFF. In nucleotides, the CDR3 is TGTGCCAGCAGCGACGGTAGGCATGAGCAGTTCTTC.